Listed here are 20 T cell receptor beta chains from one sample, sequenced in a study of T-cell reconstitution after alpha-beta-depleted transplantation in children. It was with unique molecular identifiers that the TCRbeta library was prepared. TCRdb reanalysed the PCR reads using MiXCR and keeps one entry per CDR3 protein. The sample holds 230,000 or so distinct CDR3 sequences, about 12% seen once. The starting material was PBMCs from the stem cell graft donor, obtained from the stem cell graft. The receptors derive from a human donor who donated a stem cell graft to a child with acute lymphoblastic leukemia.

Ten or more counts support this clonotype. The chain combines TRBV9 with TRBJ1-6; 7 bases fit TRBD1. The germline gives CDR1 SGDLS, CDR2 YYNGEE. The CDR3 extends over 15 amino acids. V gave up 7 bases and J gave up 5 bases; unmatched junction bases: 9. CDR3 protein: CASSLTGSHNSPLHF. The CDR3 nucleotides are TGTGCCAGCTCTCTGACAGGGAGTCATAATTCACCCCTCCACTTT. The variable domain in full, with the rest retrieved from reference TRBV9 and TRBJ1-6, is DSGVTQTPKHLITATGQRVTLRCSPRSGDLSVYWYQQSLDQGLQFLIQYYNGEERAKGNILERFSAQQFPDLHSELNLSSLELGDSALYFCASSLTGSHNSPLHFGNGTRLTVT.

This clonotype showed up many times. V and J are TRBV5-1 and TRBJ1-2, with D perhaps matching TRBD1 (5 bases). V was clipped by 0 bases and J by 0 bases, with 18 bases between them. Germline CDR1 and CDR2: SGHRS and YFSETQ. CDR3 length: 18 residues. In nucleotides, the CDR3 is TGCGCCAGCAGCTTGGTATACAGGCCAAGACAAGCTAACTATGGCTACACCTTC. Translated, it gives CASSLVYRPRQANYGYTF.

This clonotype was recorded many times. The gene calls are TRBV12-3 or TRBV12-4 and TRBJ1-3; unclear D gene. The CDR3 contains 11 residues. Trimming cost V 8 bases and J 4 bases, with 6 bases left between them. The CDR3, as DNA: TGTGCCAGCCGGACCGGAAACACCATATATTTT. Translation: CASRTGNTIYF.

This clonotype showed up many times. The chain is built from TRBV2 and TRBJ1-5; D not certain. Trimming shortened V by 9 bases and J by 0 bases, and 9 bases separated the two germline ends. The CDR3 runs 13 residues. Germline-derived CDR1 and CDR2 are SNHLY and FYNNEI. This CDR3 is CASRRDSNQPQHF. The CDR3 DNA follows: TGTGCCAGTCGGCGTGATAGCAATCAGCCCCAGCATTTT. The full variable domain, in which reference TRBV2 and TRBJ1-5 provide the parts outside the CDR3, is EPEVTQTPSHQVTQMGQEVILRCVPISNHLYFYWYRQILGQKVEFLVSFYNNEISEKSEIFDDQFSVERPDGSNFTLKIRSTKLEDSAMYFCASRRDSNQPQHFGDGTRLSIL.

This clonotype occurred many times. The rearrangement uses TRBV27 and TRBJ1-1, with a possible D match to TRBD1 (5 bases). Trimming pared 2 bases from V and 1 base from J, leaving 8 bases between. Germline V lookup: CDR1 MNHEY, CDR2 SMNVEV (reference sequence). The CDR3 contains 14 residues. The CDR3 DNA is TGTGCCAGCAGTTTAAGGGGACCGAACACTGAAGCTTTCTTT. Translating it yields CASSLRGPNTEAFF.

This clonotype was seen repeatedly, ten times or more. This chain connects TRBV6-5 to TRBJ1-2, with D uncertain. Trimming removed 2 bases at V and 5 bases at J, with 6 bases between. Germline loops: CDR1 MNHEY, CDR2 SVGAGI. The length of the CDR3 is 12 residues. The CDR3 is CASSYRGYGYTF. The DNA for the CDR3 is TGTGCCAGCAGTTACCGGGGATATGGCTACACCTTC.

This clonotype was detected many times. This chain connects TRBV12-3 or TRBV12-4 to TRBJ2-1; TRBD1 or TRBD2 may be the D gene (5 bases each). This CDR3 contains 17 residues. V lost 5 bases, J lost 0 bases, and 17 bases lay in between. As DNA, the CDR3 is TGTGCCAGCAGTCGTCGGGGCAGGGCGGACTCCTACAATGAGCAGTTCTTC. It is translated as CASSRRGRADSYNEQFF.

There are many counts of this clonotype. V is TRBV27 and J is TRBJ2-1; 9 nucleotides agree with TRBD1. The V segment lost 1 base and the J segment 9 bases; nucleotides outside the gene matches: 7. The germline CDR1 and CDR2 sequences are MNHEY and SMNVEV (reference sequence). CDR3 length: 15 residues. CDR3 residues: CASSLYLTGGGEQFF. For the CDR3, the DNA is TGTGCCAGCAGTTTATACTTGACAGGGGGAGGTGAGCAGTTCTTC.

This clonotype was seen ten or more times. The genes are TRBV5-1 and TRBJ2-2; D uncertain. The CDR3 is made up of 16 amino acids. Germline loops: CDR1 SGHRS, CDR2 YFSETQ. V dropped 4 bases and J dropped 7 bases, with 20 bases sitting between them. In DNA form, the CDR3 reads TGCGCCAGCAGCCCCTATCTGGGTACACACATCGGGGAGCTGTTTTTT. It specifies CASSPYLGTHIGELFF.

Regarding this clonotype: A read error may be the cause here, since a much bigger clone is one base away. The chain joins TRBV4-3 to TRBJ2-1, with 10 nucleotides matching TRBD2. Germline assignment: CDR1 LGHNA and CDR2 YSLEER. The CDR3 runs 16 residues. The DNA of the CDR3 is TGCGCCAGCAGCCAAGAAGCTAGCGGGGGATACAATCAGCAGTTCTTC. Its protein is CASSQEASGGYNQQFF.

This clonotype showed up many times. For the CDR3, the DNA is TGTGCCAGTAGTATAGATGGAATCTACGAGCAGTACTTC. As protein: CASSIDGIYEQYF. The V gene is TRBV19, the J gene TRBJ2-7; no definite D call. With 0 bases removed from V and 3 bases from J, the gap between germline ends came to 6 bases. Germline CDR1 reads LNHDA; CDR2 reads SQIVND (reference sequence). The CDR3 consists of 13 residues. The entire variable domain, with the rest obtained from reference TRBV19 and TRBJ2-7, is as follows: DGGITQSPKYLFRKEGQNVTLSCEQNLNHDAMYWYRQDPGQGLRLIYYSQIVNDFQKGDIAEGYSVSREKKESFPLTVTSAQKNPTAFYLCASSIDGIYEQYFGPGTRLTVT.

Only a few counts were recorded for this clonotype. The chain has TRBV10-1 and TRBJ1-4; no firm D call. The CDR3 sequence is 14 residues long. Per the germline V gene, CDR1 is WNHNN and CDR2 is SYGVQD (reference sequence). Deletions cut 8 bases from V and 0 bases from J, with 10 bases between. DNA for the CDR3: TGCGCCAGCCCCACAGTGGCAACTAATGAAAAACTGTTTTTT. The encoded protein is CASPTVATNEKLFF.

The table lists this clonotype with many counts. The gene calls are TRBV27 and TRBJ2-4, with a tentative D call TRBD2 (6 bases). The germline CDR1 and CDR2 sequences are MNHEY and SMNVEV (reference sequence). The CDR3 has 15 residues. V was cut by 4 bases and J by 1 base, with 11 bases left in between. The CDR3 nucleotides are TGTGCCAGCAGTTGGCGGGACGGGGCCAAAAACATTCAGTACTTC. Its protein is CASSWRDGAKNIQYF.

The chain employs TRBV7-2 and TRBJ2-7; D gene unclear. Per the germline V gene, CDR1 is SGHTA and CDR2 is FQGNSA. The germline V and J ends were trimmed by 5 bases and 4 bases, with 12 bases remaining between them. The CDR3 spans 13 residues. CDR3 amino acids: CASSPIRAYEQYF. Written as DNA, the CDR3 is TGTGCCAGCAGCCCCATCCGGGCGTACGAGCAGTACTTC.

This clonotype has a count of ten or more. The chain is built from TRBV6-5 and TRBJ1-5; D is unresolved. CDR3 length: 15 amino acids. V was clipped by 4 bases and J by 0 bases, with 10 bases between them. CDR1 and CDR2 (germline): MNHEY, SVGAGI. CDR3 coding DNA: TGTGCCAGCAGTTTGACGGTTTATAGCAATCAGCCCCAGCATTTT. This sequence encodes CASSLTVYSNQPQHF.

This clonotype was seen many times. The rearrangement joins TRBV20-1 to TRBJ1-2; 7 bases agree with TRBD1. This CDR3 is built from 13 residues. Unmatched junction bases numbered 7, after V lost 1 base and J lost 8 bases. Germline lookup yields CDR1 DFQATT and CDR2 SNEGSKA (reference sequence). CDR3 bases: TGCAGTGCTAGAGTAGGGCAGGGGGTCGGCTACACCTTC. It is translated as CSARVGQGVGYTF.

This clonotype has at least ten counts. This chain links TRBV12-3 or TRBV12-4 with TRBJ2-2, with D perhaps TRBD2 (5 bases). The V end lost 6 bases, the J end lost 4 bases, and 18 bases lay between the germline ends. This CDR3 contains 16 residues. The CDR3 loop is CASRPQYGGGTGELFF. The CDR3 DNA sequence: TGTGCCAGCAGACCCCAGTACGGTGGAGGCACCGGGGAGCTGTTTTTT.

This clonotype was detected ten times or more. The chain couples TRBV15 to TRBJ2-1, with 8 bases identical to TRBD2. This CDR3 has 16 amino acids. The germline CDR1 and CDR2 sequences are LNHNV and YYDKDF (reference sequence). J was trimmed by 1 base and V by 7 bases; bases with no gene match: 9. DNA of the CDR3: TGTGCCACCACTCCCGGGACTAGACTGTCCTACAATGAGCAGTTCTTC. The encoded protein is CATTPGTRLSYNEQFF.

The chain carries TRBV11-2 and TRBJ2-3; 13 bases agree with TRBD2. Germline CDR1 reads SGHAT; CDR2 reads FQNNGV. V was clipped by 7 bases and J by 0 bases; unmatched bases: 10. The CDR3 spans 18 residues. The CDR3 nucleotides are TGTGCCAGCATCCCGGGACTAGCGGGGTCTCAAAGCACAGATACGCAGTATTTT. Encoded protein: CASIPGLAGSQSTDTQYF.

This clonotype has a count of ten or more. The chain has TRBV6-1 and TRBJ2-3; D ambiguous. Trimming pared 5 bases from V and 2 bases from J, leaving 20 bases between. The length of the CDR3 is 17 residues. Germline-derived CDR1 and CDR2 are MNHNS and SASEGT. Here the CDR3 DNA reads TGTGCCAGCAGTCGATACGGGCCCCCCCTTTACACAGATACGCAGTATTTT. It translates to CASSRYGPPLYTDTQYF.